This T cell receptor beta chain stems from a study of Ad26.COV2.S vaccination and SARS-CoV-2 variants. Sample treatment: some 20 received Ad26.COV2.S at low or high dose, single or two shots; several received placebo; per-sample allocation not given. Sampling took place 63 days after the first vaccine or placebo injection. Spike of the Wuhan-strain SARS-CoV-2 was expressed by an Ad26 vector, which formed the vaccine. This table comes from immunoSEQ multiplex PCR, and its TCRdb copy is limited to in-frame clones, with some not included. The sample yields around 450,000 clones, 88% seen once. Looked up from germline, CDR1 is LGHDT and CDR2 is YNNKEL (reference sequence). V lost 1 base, J lost 7 bases, and 8 bases lay in between. This CDR3 region has 13 residues.

Sequences were derived from peripheral blood, sampled in a trial of Ad26.COV2.S vaccine versus placebo. The origin of this receptor is a person between 18 and 65 years old who received the Ad26.COV2.S COVID-19 vaccine or a placebo. The chain has TRBV3-1 (or the pseudogene TRBV3-2) and TRBJ1-5; D is uncertain. CDR3 DNA sequence: TGTGCCAGCAGCCAAGTATCGGGCCAGCCCCAGCATTTT. Translation gives CASSQVSGQPQHF.